This T cell receptor (beta chain) was sequenced during a study of STAT5B mutations in CD4+ large granular lymphocyte leukemia. Methods used by the authors: A productive frequency of 2.59 x 10-5 was the lowest detectable. Repertoires were generated with immunoSEQ multiplex PCR, while TCRdb's copy carries only in-frame clones and drops some. V, J and clone size are those of that table, while D and trimming were read from the DNA. Among fewer than 50,000 clones listed, 86% were seen once. Control samples were healthy donors' buffy coats. Trimming left V 6 bases short and J 0 bases short, with 8 bases between. This CDR3 is built from 13 residues. Per germline, CDR1 SNHLY and CDR2 FYNNEI.

The gene calls are TRBV2 and TRBJ1-1, with no clear D. The sequenced sample consisted of CD4+ T cells from blood buffy coats. The clonotype comes from a human donor in good health. Written as DNA, the CDR3 is TGTGCCAGCAGGGAGTGGATGAACACTGAAGCTTTCTTT. This gives the protein CASREWMNTEAFF.